This is a list of T cell receptor beta chains from one sample in a study of cytomegalovirus exposure and HLA in healthy donors. Some clones are missing from TCRdb's copy, which holds only in-frame ones; the method was immunoSEQ multiplex PCR. The table lists about 140,000 clones, roughly 72% of them singletons. Input material: PBMCs. All receptors come from a man aged 35-49 years in good health and CMV-seronegative. The CDR3 runs from the conserved cysteine through the conserved F or W. D genes are given only for firm matches.

V: TRBV11-2
D: .
J: TRBJ2-1
DNA: TGTGCCAGCAGCCTGCGGGGATTGTACAATGAGCAGTTCTTC
CDR3: CASSLRGLYNEQFF

V: TRBV6-5
D: .
J: TRBJ2-5
DNA: TGTGCCAGCAGGTGGTTGGGGGGAGTAGAGACCCAGTACTTC
CDR3: CASRWLGGVETQYF

V: TRBV7-3
D: TRBD2
J: TRBJ2-1
DNA: TGTGCCAGCAGCTCATCCGCGGGGGGCCAGCAGTTCTTC
CDR3: CASSSSAGGQQFF

V: TRBV6-1
D: .
J: TRBJ1-5
DNA: TGTGCCAGCAGCCGGACAGAGTCGACTCAGCCCCAGCATTTT
CDR3: CASSRTESTQPQHF

V: TRBV30
D: TRBD1
J: TRBJ2-1
DNA: TGTGCCTGGGGACAGGTTCTAAATGAGCAGTTCTTC
CDR3: CAWGQVLNEQFF

V: TRBV11-2
D: .
J: TRBJ2-5
DNA: TGTGCCAGCAGCTTAGATTTAGGGGCCCAAGAGACCCAGTACTTC
CDR3: CASSLDLGAQETQYF

V: TRBV27
D: .
J: TRBJ2-1
DNA: TGTGCCAGCAGGCTAGGAGCCAGCTCCTACAATGAGCAGTTCTTC
CDR3: CASRLGASSYNEQFF

V: TRBV7-9
D: TRBD1
J: TRBJ1-5
DNA: TGTGCCAGCAGCAGGGACAGGGTTGGGCCCCAGCATTTT
CDR3: CASSRDRVGPQHF

V: TRBV5-4
D: TRBD1
J: TRBJ2-3
DNA: TGTGCCAGCAGCTTGTGGGGACAGTCCATCACAGATACGCAGTATTTT
CDR3: CASSLWGQSITDTQYF

V: TRBV28
D: TRBD1
J: TRBJ2-1
DNA: TGTGCCAGTAGCCCGGGACAGGGTGATGAGCAGTTCTTC
CDR3: CASSPGQGDEQFF

V: TRBV2
D: .
J: TRBJ2-7
DNA: TGTGCCAGCATACCCGACGGGGGGCCAACCTTAGAGCAGTACTTC
CDR3: CASIPDGGPTLEQYF

V: TRBV11-2
D: .
J: TRBJ2-5
DNA: TGTGCCAGCAGACGGCCGGCCCAGGCCGAAGAGACCCAGTACTTC
CDR3: CASRRPAQAEETQYF

V: TRBV6-1
D: TRBD1
J: TRBJ2-1
DNA: TGTGCCAGCAGCCGGGACAGGGGGGGCTACAATGAGCAGTTCTTC
CDR3: CASSRDRGGYNEQFF

V: TRBV4-1
D: TRBD1
J: TRBJ2-7
DNA: TGCGCCAGCAGCCCGACAGGGGCCTACGAGCAGTACTTC
CDR3: CASSPTGAYEQYF

V: TRBV7-2
D: .
J: TRBJ1-6
DNA: TGTGCCAGCAGTCCTAGCTACCCTTCACCCCTCCACTTT
CDR3: CASSPSYPSPLHF

V: TRBV5-5
D: .
J: TRBJ2-7
DNA: TGTGCCAGCAGCTTTGGGAGTGGGGATAACGAGCAGTACTTC
CDR3: CASSFGSGDNEQYF